Following are 2 T cell receptor beta chains from one sample sequenced in a study of follicular helper T cells after annual influenza vaccination. Measured with immunoSEQ multiplex PCR; TCRdb has only the in-frame clones, and not every one. This table holds approximately 11,000 clones, about 84% found once. Sequenced material: CXCR5- memory CD4+ T cells sorted from blood, taken 6 weeks after influenza vaccination. The receptors stem from an adult who received the influenza vaccine.

This clone was observed a few times. The V and J genes are TRBV5-4 and TRBJ2-7, with D unresolved. The germline gives CDR1 SGHNT, CDR2 YYREEE (reference sequence). The CDR3 has 13 amino acids. Trimming pared 0 bases from V and 7 bases from J, leaving 11 bases between. In DNA form, the CDR3 reads TGTGCCAGCAGCTTGGATTTGCGAGAGGAGCAGTACTTC. Translating it yields CASSLDLREEQYF.

In DNA, the CDR3 is TGTGCCAGCAGTCCCCAGGGGCTCTACGAGCAGTACTTC. This gives the protein CASSPQGLYEQYF. This chain joins TRBV27 and TRBJ2-7; weak D call: TRBD1 (6 bases). V gave up 5 bases and J gave up 3 bases, with 11 bases separating them. Looked up from germline, CDR1 is MNHEY and CDR2 is SMNVEV (reference sequence). The CDR3 has 13 residues.